This T cell receptor beta chain was identified in a study of blood T cell repertoires in COVID-19. Study-wide context: The study drew acute and convalescent COVID-19 samples from the United States, Italy and Spain.

Some clones are missing from TCRdb's copy, which holds only in-frame ones; the method was immunoSEQ multiplex PCR. The sample consists of a few hundred thousand clones, approximately 84% of them appearing once. Participants, about 18 to 90 years old, spanned some 23 US areas. Shortly before study entry, within 2 weeks, exposed participants had met a COVID-19 case. The germline V gene encodes CDR1 MNHEY and CDR2 SVGEGT. CDR3 size: 19 residues. V dropped 2 bases and J dropped 2; count of bases not matched to a gene: 14. This clone was detected only once. The receptor's source is a woman aged 50 to 60 who had been exposed to COVID-19. The chain is built from TRBV6-2 or TRBV6-3 and TRBJ2-1; 8 bases map to TRBD2. The specimen sequenced was PBMCs or T cells enriched from blood (not recorded which). The CDR3 DNA reads as TGTGCCAGCAGTTACGCGGGGGGATTTGGGACGGACACCTACAATGAGCAGTTCTTC. The encoded protein is CASSYAGGFGTDTYNEQFF.